The clone carrying this TCR beta chain has a handful of counts. The target antigen is unknown. As for time point: pre-sensitization, week 0. Specified treatment: therapeutic diphenylcyclopropenone sensitization with weekly scalp DPC. Per germline, CDR1 DFQATT and CDR2 SNEGSKA (reference sequence). V shed 4 bases, J shed 5 bases, and the junction held 5 bases outside the gene matches. The CDR3 runs 13 residues. The data are from a study of human T cells and chemical hapten exposure. TCRdb redid the calling of the RACE reads with MiXCR, one entry per CDR3 protein. Among more than 300,000 distinct CDR3 sequences, 4% to 6% were seen once, and the ten largest hold 2.5% to 3%. Study-level findings and limits: The formation of large CDR3 similarity clusters by expanded TCRs significantly exceeded that of controls.

The source is a woman in her 50s with alopecia areata. Some clones in this sample may be carry-over from other donors' samples. Specimen: whole blood, collected in connection with sensitization to the hapten diphenylcyclopropenone (DPC). This rearrangement joins TRBV20-1 to TRBJ2-3; 8 positions agree with TRBD1. CDR3: CSAIRGLLDTQYF. DNA of the CDR3: TGCAGTGCTATCAGGGGGCTACTAGATACGCAGTATTTT.